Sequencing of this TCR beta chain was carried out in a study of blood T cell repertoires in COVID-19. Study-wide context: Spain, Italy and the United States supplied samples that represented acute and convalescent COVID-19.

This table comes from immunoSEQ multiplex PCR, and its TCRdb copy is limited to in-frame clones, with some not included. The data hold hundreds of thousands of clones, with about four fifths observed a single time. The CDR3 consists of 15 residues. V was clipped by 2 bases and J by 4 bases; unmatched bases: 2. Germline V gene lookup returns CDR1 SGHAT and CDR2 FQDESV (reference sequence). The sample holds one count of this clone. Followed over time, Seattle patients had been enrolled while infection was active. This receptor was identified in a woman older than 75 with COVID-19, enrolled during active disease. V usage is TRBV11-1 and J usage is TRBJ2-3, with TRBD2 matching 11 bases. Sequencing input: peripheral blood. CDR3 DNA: TGTGCCAGCAGCTTAAGACTAGCGGGACCAGATACGCAGTATTTT. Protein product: CASSLRLAGPDTQYF.